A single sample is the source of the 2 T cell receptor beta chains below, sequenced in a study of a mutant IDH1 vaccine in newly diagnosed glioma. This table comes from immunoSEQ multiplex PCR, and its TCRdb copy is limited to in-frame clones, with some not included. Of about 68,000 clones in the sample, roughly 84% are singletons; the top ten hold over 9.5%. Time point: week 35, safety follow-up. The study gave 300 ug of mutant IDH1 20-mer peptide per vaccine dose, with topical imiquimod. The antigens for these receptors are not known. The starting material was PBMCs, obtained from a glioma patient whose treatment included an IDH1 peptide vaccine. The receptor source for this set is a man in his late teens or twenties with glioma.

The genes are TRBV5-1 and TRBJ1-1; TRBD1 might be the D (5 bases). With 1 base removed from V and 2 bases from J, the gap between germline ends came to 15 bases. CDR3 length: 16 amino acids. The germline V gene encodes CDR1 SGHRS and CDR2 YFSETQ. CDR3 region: CASSLRGSRPNTEAFF. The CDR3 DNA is TGCGCCAGCAGCTTGAGGGGTTCCCGGCCTAACACTGAAGCTTTCTTT.

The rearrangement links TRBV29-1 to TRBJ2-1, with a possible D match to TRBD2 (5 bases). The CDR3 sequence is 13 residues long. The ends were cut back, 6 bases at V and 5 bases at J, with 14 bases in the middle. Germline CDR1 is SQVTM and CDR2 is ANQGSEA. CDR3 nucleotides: TGCAGCGTCCGGACTGACGCTAACAATGAGCAGTTCTTC. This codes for CSVRTDANNEQFF.